The clone carrying this T cell receptor beta chain was picked up a small number of times. The data were taken from a study of response to subunit inactivated influenza vaccine. TCRdb called the RT-PCR reads again in MiXCR, with one record for every CDR3 protein. The table has just under 250,000 distinct CDR3 sequences, 10% to 15% seen once; the top ten hold 7.5% to 10%. Trimming took off 4 bases at V and 5 bases at J, with 9 bases between the two ends. This CDR3 has 12 residues. The germline V gene encodes CDR1 SGDLS and CDR2 YYNGEE. This chain connects TRBV9 to TRBJ2-5; D not resolved. This sequence originates from a man between 50 and 59 years old who received an inactivated influenza vaccine. This specimen consisted of non-naive T cells sorted from PBMCs, obtained 14 to 15 days before vaccination. The CDR3 nucleotides read TGTGCCAGCAGCTCCACCACTGAGACCCAGTACTTC. As protein: CASSSTTETQYF.